The clone carrying this T cell receptor (beta chain) was seen more than once but under ten times. What it binds is not known. These data come from a study of T cell repertoires in cytomegalovirus infection. Study background: Well-studied HLA-B-restricted epitopes and recently identified HLA-C-restricted epitopes of CMV were both used in the study.

TCRdb ran MiXCR on the reads and lists one entry per CDR3 protein. This sample has tens of thousands of distinct CDR3 sequences; over 15% occur once, and the top ten carry approximately 25%. V dropped 4 bases and J dropped 7 bases, with 17 bases sitting between them. Germline V CDR1 and CDR2: MNHEY, SVGEGT. This CDR3 is built from 14 residues. Here the sequenced sample was CD8+ T cells from cultured PBMCs, taken from culture after CMV antigen stimulation. This sequence originates from a human donor in good health (CMV status not recorded). Some clones in this sample may be carry-over from other donors' samples. The chain combines TRBV6-2 or TRBV6-3 with TRBJ2-7; D gene ambiguous. The CDR3 reads CASSLTASEREQYF. Written as DNA, the CDR3 is TGTGCCAGCAGTTTAACAGCCTCTGAGAGGGAGCAGTACTTC.